This paragraph covers one T cell receptor (beta chain) sequence. Its antigen remains unidentified. This entry comes from a study of blood T cells in healthy people across ages. A second PCR of 7 to 11 cycles used a sample-barcoded 5' primer and a J-beta primer mix. TCRdb called the 5' RACE reads again in MiXCR, with one record for every CDR3 protein. The table shows 1.8 million or so distinct CDR3 sequences, with roughly two fifths occurring only once. Study-wide results and limits: Diversity of TCR beta per million T cells declined in a roughly linear way with age.

The study drew donors from healthy Caucasian individuals in Russia aged roughly 6 to 95. Between the trimmed V and J ends, which lost 0 bases and 2 bases, there was a span of 15 bases. This CDR3 comprises 17 residues. Looked up from germline, CDR1 is MNHEY and CDR2 is SVGEGT. The V and J genes are TRBV6-2 or TRBV6-3 and TRBJ2-3; a possible D gene is TRBD1 (5 bases). The receptor was isolated from a human donor in good health. Material for sequencing was blood. The CDR3 loop reads CASSYSGLLYFTDTQYF. The CDR3 nucleotides are TGTGCCAGCAGTTACTCGGGGCTCCTCTACTTCACAGATACGCAGTATTTT.